This TCR beta chain was documented in a study of CD8+CD57+ T cells in acquired aplastic anemia. Study summary: Sorted CD4+ and CD8+ cells gave a mean 3.2 ug DNA, range roughly 0.18 to 30 ug.

Genomic DNA provided the template from which TCR beta VDJ and CDR3 profiles were obtained. One entry per CDR3 protein results from TCRdb running MiXCR on the reads. Seen here are some 220,000 distinct CDR3 sequences, about a third observed once, and the top ten hold roughly 1.1%. Study-wide findings and caveats: Researchers reported that CD8+ Simpson's diversity was not significantly different in patients versus controls. The study identified 25 to 30 CD8+ CDR3 sequences shared by patients and controls.

This clonotype was picked up many times. Its antigen is unidentified. The clonotype comes from a human donor in good health, serving as a control. Material: sorted CD4+, CD8+, or CD8+CD57+ T cells (not recorded which) from PBMCs.

The CDR3 coding sequence is TGTGCCAGCAGTGCAGGGGCGAATTCACCCCTCCACTTT. It codes for CASSAGANSPLHF. The chain combines TRBV2 with TRBJ1-6; D is perhaps TRBD1 (6 bases). The CDR3 runs 13 residues. Germline-derived CDR1 and CDR2 are SNHLY and FYNNEI. V dropped 4 bases and J dropped 7 bases, with 8 bases sitting between them.